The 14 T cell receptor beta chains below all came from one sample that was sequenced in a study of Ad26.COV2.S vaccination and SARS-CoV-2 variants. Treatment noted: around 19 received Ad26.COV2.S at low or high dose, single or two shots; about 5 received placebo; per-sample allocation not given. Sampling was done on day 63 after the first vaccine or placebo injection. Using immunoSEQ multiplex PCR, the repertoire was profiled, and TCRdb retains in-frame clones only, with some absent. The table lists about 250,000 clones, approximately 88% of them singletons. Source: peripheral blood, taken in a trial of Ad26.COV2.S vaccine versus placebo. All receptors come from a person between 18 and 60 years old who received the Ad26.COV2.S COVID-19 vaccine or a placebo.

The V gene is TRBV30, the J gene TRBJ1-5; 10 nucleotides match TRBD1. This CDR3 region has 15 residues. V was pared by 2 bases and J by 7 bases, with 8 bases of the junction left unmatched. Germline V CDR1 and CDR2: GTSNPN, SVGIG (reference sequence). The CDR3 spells CAWSPGQGIRQPQHF. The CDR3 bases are TGTGCCTGGAGTCCGGGACAGGGGATTCGCCAGCCCCAGCATTTT.

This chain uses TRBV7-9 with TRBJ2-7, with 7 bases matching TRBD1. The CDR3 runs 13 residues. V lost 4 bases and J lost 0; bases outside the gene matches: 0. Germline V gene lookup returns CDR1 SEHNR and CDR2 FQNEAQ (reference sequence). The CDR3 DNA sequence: TGTGCCAGCAGCTGGGACAGCTCCTACGAGCAGTACTTC. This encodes CASSWDSSYEQYF.

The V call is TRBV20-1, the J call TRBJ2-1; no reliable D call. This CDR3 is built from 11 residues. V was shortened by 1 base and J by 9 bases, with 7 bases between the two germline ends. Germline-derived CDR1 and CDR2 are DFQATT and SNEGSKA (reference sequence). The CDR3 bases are TGCAGTGCTAGAGGTGCTATTGAGCAGTTCTTC. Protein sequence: CSARGAIEQFF.

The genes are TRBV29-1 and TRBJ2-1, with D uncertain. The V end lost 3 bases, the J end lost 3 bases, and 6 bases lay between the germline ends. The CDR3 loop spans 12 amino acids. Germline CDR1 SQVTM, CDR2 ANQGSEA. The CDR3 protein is CSVEGFYNEQFF. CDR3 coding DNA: TGCAGCGTTGAGGGATTCTACAATGAGCAGTTCTTC.

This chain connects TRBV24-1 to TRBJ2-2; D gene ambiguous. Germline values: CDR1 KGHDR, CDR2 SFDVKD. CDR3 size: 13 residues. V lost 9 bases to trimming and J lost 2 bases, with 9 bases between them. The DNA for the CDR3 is TGTGCCACCCTGGACCTTAACACCGGGGAGCTGTTTTTT. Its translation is CATLDLNTGELFF.

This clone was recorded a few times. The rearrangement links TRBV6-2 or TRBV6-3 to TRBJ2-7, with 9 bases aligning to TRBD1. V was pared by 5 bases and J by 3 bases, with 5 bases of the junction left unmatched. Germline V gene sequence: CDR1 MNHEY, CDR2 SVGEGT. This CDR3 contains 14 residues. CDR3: CASSVRTGVYEQYV. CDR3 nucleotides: TGTGCCAGCAGTGTCAGGACAGGGGTCTACGAGCAGTACGTC.

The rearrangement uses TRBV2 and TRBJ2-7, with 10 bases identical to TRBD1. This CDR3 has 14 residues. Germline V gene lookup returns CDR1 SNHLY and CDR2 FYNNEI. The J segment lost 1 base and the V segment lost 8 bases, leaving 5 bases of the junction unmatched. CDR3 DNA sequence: TGTGCCAGCGATCGGGGACAGGGGTCCTACGAGCAGTACGTC. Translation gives CASDRGQGSYEQYV.

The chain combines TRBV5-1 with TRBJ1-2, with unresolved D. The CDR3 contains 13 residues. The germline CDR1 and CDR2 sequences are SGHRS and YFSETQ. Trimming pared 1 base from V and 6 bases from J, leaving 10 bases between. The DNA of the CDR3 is TGCGCCAGCAGCTTGAAGGGATCGAATGGCTACACCTTC. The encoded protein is CASSLKGSNGYTF.

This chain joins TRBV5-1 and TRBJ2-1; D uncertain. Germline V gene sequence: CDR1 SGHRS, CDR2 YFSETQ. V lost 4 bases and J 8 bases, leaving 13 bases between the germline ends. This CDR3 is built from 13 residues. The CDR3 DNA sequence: TGCGCCAGCAGCCAACAACTCGTCGATGAGCAGTTCTTC. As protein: CASSQQLVDEQFF. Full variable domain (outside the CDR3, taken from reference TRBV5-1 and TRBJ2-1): KAGVTQTPRYLIKTRGQQVTLSCSPISGHRSVSWYQQTPGQGLQFLFEYFSETQRNKGNFPGRFSGRQFSNSRSEMNVSTLELGDSALYLCASSQQLVDEQFFGPGTRLTVL.

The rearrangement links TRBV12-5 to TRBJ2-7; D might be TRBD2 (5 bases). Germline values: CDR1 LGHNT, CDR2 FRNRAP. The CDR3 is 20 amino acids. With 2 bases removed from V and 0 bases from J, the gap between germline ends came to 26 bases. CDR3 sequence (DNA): TGTGCTAGTGGTTTGACCCCCCCATCCCCAGGACTGACGAGCTCCTACGAGCAGTACGTC. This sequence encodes CASGLTPPSPGLTSSYEQYV.

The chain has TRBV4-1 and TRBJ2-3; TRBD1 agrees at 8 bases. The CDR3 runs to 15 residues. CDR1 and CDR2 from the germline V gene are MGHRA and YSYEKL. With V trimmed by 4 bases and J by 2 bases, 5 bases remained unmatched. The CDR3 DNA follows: TGCGCCAGCAGCCCGGACAGGGTCCCCACAGATACGCAGTATTTT. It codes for CASSPDRVPTDTQYF.

CDR3 residues: CASSHGQETQYF. DNA for the CDR3: TGTGCCAGCAGCCACGGACAAGAGACCCAGTACTTC. The chain has TRBV7-9 and TRBJ2-5, with D hard to call. The V end lost 5 bases, the J end lost 2 bases, and 6 bases lay between the germline ends. The germline gives CDR1 SEHNR, CDR2 FQNEAQ (reference sequence). CDR3 size: 12 residues.

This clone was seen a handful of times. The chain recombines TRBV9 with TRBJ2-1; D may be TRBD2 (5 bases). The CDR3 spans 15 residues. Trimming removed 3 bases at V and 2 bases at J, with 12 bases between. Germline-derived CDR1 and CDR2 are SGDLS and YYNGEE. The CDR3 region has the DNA TGTGCCAGCAGCGCAACTAGGCTCCCCTACAATGAGCAGTTCTTC. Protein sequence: CASSATRLPYNEQFF.

CDR3 DNA: TGTGCCAGTAGGGAGGCGGGAGGGCCTACCGGGGAGCTGTTTTTT. Its translation is CASREAGGPTGELFF. V gene TRBV19 combines with J gene TRBJ2-2; TRBD2 matches 9 bases. Germline trimming cut 6 bases from V and 5 bases from J; bases unmatched to any gene: 7. The V gene's germline CDR1 is LNHDA and CDR2 SQIVND (reference sequence). The CDR3 is 15 amino acids. Based on the CDR3 plus reference TRBV19 and TRBJ2-2, the full variable domain is DGGITQSPKYLFRKEGQNVTLSCEQNLNHDAMYWYRQDPGQGLRLIYYSQIVNDFQKGDIAEGYSVSREKKESFPLTVTSAQKNPTAFYLCASREAGGPTGELFFGEGSRLTVL.